This section outlines one T cell receptor beta chain sequence together with its context. Germline V gene data show CDR1 as LGHDT and CDR2 as YNNKEL (reference sequence). CDR3 size: 14 residues. V was clipped by 4 bases and J by 6 bases; unmatched bases: 3. The record originates from a study of blood T cell repertoires in COVID-19. Some clones are missing from TCRdb's copy, which holds only in-frame ones; the method was immunoSEQ multiplex PCR. Among around 280,000 clones listed, around 84% were seen once. This sequence originates from a man between 65 and 85 years old with acute or convalescent COVID-19. The sample comprised peripheral blood. The chain is built from TRBV3-1 (or the pseudogene TRBV3-2) and TRBJ2-7; TRBD2 agrees at 13 bases. This CDR3 reads CASSPRTSGSEQYF. In DNA, the CDR3 is TGTGCCAGCAGCCCCCGGACTAGCGGGAGCGAGCAGTACTTC.